A selection of T cell receptor beta chains follows, all from one sample in a study of blood T cell repertoires in COVID-19. Libraries were prepared by immunoSEQ multiplex PCR; TCRdb keeps only in-frame clonotypes and omits some of them. The top ten clones hold roughly 18% of a sample with 50,000 to 75,000 clones, more than 60% of them seen once. Sequencing input: peripheral blood. The receptors come from a man in his 60s with acute or convalescent COVID-19. The CDR3 runs from the conserved cysteine through the conserved F or W. The D gene is left open where the match is weak. Clone size is not always given. Where it is, it says once, few, many or a class for expanded clones.

d_gene,v_gene,abundance,j_gene,CDR3aa,CDR3nt
TRBD1,TRBV7-2,.,TRBJ1-2,CASSLGGQGAPHTF,TGTGCCAGCAGCTTAGGCGGACAGGGGGCCCCGCACACCTTC
.,TRBV9,.,TRBJ2-1,CASSATGSGNNEQFF,TGTGCCAGCAGCGCCACAGGGTCGGGGAACAATGAGCAGTTCTTC
.,TRBV6-2/TRBV6-3,once,TRBJ2-6,CASSQSGSGANVLTF,TGTGCCAGCAGCCAGAGTGGTTCTGGGGCCAACGTCCTGACTTTC
.,TRBV18,.,TRBJ1-5,CASSRTDSNQPQHF,TGTGCCAGCTCACGGACAGATAGCAATCAGCCCCAGCATTTT
TRBD2,TRBV7-2,.,TRBJ2-1,CASCWGGSYNEQFF,TGTGCCAGTTGCTGGGGGGGCTCCTACAATGAGCAGTTCTTC
TRBD2,TRBV6-1,.,TRBJ2-1,CASSEAASGRDNEQFF,TGTGCCAGCAGTGAAGCTGCTAGCGGGAGGGACAATGAGCAGTTCTTC
TRBD1,TRBV7-2,.,TRBJ2-5,CASSSQGARETQYF,TGTGCCAGCAGCTCGCAGGGGGCGAGGGAGACCCAGTACTTC
.,TRBV7-8,.,TRBJ1-6,CASSLTGIWDSPLHF,TGTGCCAGCAGTCTAACGGGAATATGGGATTCACCCCTCCACTTT
.,TRBV21-1,.,TRBJ2-1,CASSKGRQEVYEQFF,TGTGCCAGCAGCAAGGGAAGACAGGAGGTGTATGAGCAGTTCTTC
.,TRBV19,.,TRBJ2-7,CASTYREGEQYF,TGTGCCAGTACCTACAGGGAAGGCGAGCAGTACTTC
.,TRBV9,.,TRBJ2-7,CASSVAAASYEQYF,TGTGCCAGCAGCGTAGCCGCGGCCTCCTACGAGCAGTACTTC
.,TRBV7-2,.,TRBJ1-5,CASSLFGSNQPQHF,TGTGCCAGCAGCTTATTCGGTAGCAATCAGCCCCAGCATTTT
TRBD1,TRBV5-1,few,TRBJ1-2,CASSLEGTGGGGYTF,TGCGCCAGCAGCTTGGAGGGGACAGGAGGGGGTGGCTACACCTTC
TRBD1,TRBV10-2,.,TRBJ1-1,CASSGQGARDTEAFF,TGCGCCAGCAGCGGACAGGGGGCGAGGGACACTGAAGCTTTCTTT
.,TRBV30,.,TRBJ2-5,CAWSVPGGIQETQYF,TGTGCCTGGAGTGTACCTGGAGGAATCCAAGAGACCCAGTACTTC
.,TRBV23-1,.,TRBJ1-5,CASRSPCRAGNQPQHF,TGCGCCAGCAGATCCCCCTGCAGGGCTGGCAATCAGCCCCAGCATTTT
.,TRBV6-5,.,TRBJ1-1,CASLEIQHEAFF,TGTGCCAGCCTTGAAATACAGCACGAAGCTTTCTTT
.,TRBV7-9,once,TRBJ1-2,CAGGTGGPYGYTF,TGTGCCGGAGGGACGGGGGGGCCCTATGGCTACACCTTC
TRBD2,TRBV29-1,.,TRBJ2-7,CSVEREDSYEQYF,TGCAGCGTTGAGCGGGAGGATTCCTACGAGCAGTACTTC
.,TRBV2,.,TRBJ1-4,CASARAVHNEKLFF,TGTGCCAGCGCCAGGGCGGTTCATAATGAAAAACTGTTTTTT
.,TRBV7-2,.,TRBJ2-3,CASSSLYTDTQYF,TGTGCCAGCAGTTCCTTATACACAGATACGCAGTATTTT
TRBD2,TRBV5-6,once,TRBJ2-1,CASSAQNIAGSYNEQFF,TGTGCCAGCAGCGCCCAGAACATAGCGGGATCCTACAATGAGCAGTTCTTC
.,TRBV29-1,.,TRBJ1-2,CSVAVPPYGYTF,TGCAGCGTGGCGGTGCCTCCCTATGGCTACACCTTC
.,TRBV19,.,TRBJ2-3,CASSKQGFGTDTQYF,TGTGCCAGTAGTAAACAGGGCTTTGGGACAGATACGCAGTATTTT
TRBD2,TRBV10-2,.,TRBJ2-7,CASSSPGLAGSITYEQYF,TGCGCCAGCAGTAGCCCGGGACTAGCGGGAAGCATAACCTACGAGCAGTACTTC
.,TRBV3-1/TRBV3-2,.,TRBJ1-1,CASSQATGAGVTEAFF,TGTGCCAGCAGCCAAGCGACGGGCGCAGGGGTAACTGAAGCTTTCTTT
TRBD2,TRBV19,.,TRBJ2-4,CASCPDGGVAKNIQYF,TGTGCCAGTTGCCCGGATGGGGGGGTGGCCAAAAACATTCAGTACTTC
TRBD1,TRBV28,.,TRBJ1-2,CASSFKGQGAARDGYTF,TGTGCCAGCAGTTTCAAGGGACAGGGGGCCGCGCGCGATGGCTACACCTTC
.,TRBV7-9,.,TRBJ2-1,CASSLLTSLVEQFF,TGTGCCAGCAGCTTACTGACTAGTTTGGTTGAGCAGTTCTTC
.,TRBV11-2,.,TRBJ1-3,CASSLLGNTIYF,TGTGCCAGCAGCTTACTCGGAAACACCATATATTTT
.,TRBV6-5,.,TRBJ2-7,CASSSGTYEQYF,TGTGCCAGCAGTTCAGGAACCTACGAGCAGTACTTC
TRBD1,TRBV9,.,TRBJ2-7,CASSPGGQYSYEQYF,TGTGCCAGCAGCCCAGGGGGACAGTACTCCTACGAGCAGTACTTC
TRBD2,TRBV2,.,TRBJ2-3,CASMSREDLDTQYF,TGTGCCAGCATGTCCCGGGAGGACTTAGATACGCAGTATTTT
.,TRBV7-9,.,TRBJ2-3,CASSLSREESTDTQYF,TGTGCCAGCAGCTTAAGCCGAGAGGAGAGCACAGATACGCAGTATTTT
TRBD1,TRBV28,.,TRBJ1-4,CASSSPQGANEKLFF,TGTGCCAGCAGTTCTCCACAGGGGGCTAATGAAAAACTGTTTTTT
.,TRBV5-1,.,TRBJ2-6,CASSQGSGANVLTF,TGCGCCAGTAGCCAGGGTTCTGGGGCCAACGTCCTGACTTTC
TRBD2,TRBV28,.,TRBJ2-3,CASSLVGLGADTQYF,TGTGCCAGCAGTTTAGTGGGACTAGGAGCAGATACGCAGTATTTT
TRBD2,TRBV5-6,.,TRBJ2-1,CASRGLAVYNEQFF,TGTGCCAGCAGGGGACTAGCGGTATACAATGAGCAGTTCTTC
TRBD1,TRBV10-3,.,TRBJ1-1,CATLRDSATGAFF,TGTGCCACCTTACGGGACAGTGCTACTGGAGCTTTCTTT
TRBD1,TRBV28,.,TRBJ1-1,CASTTQGDRGPRTEAFF,TGTGCCAGCACAACCCAGGGGGACAGGGGGCCGAGGACTGAAGCTTTCTTT
TRBD2,TRBV20-1,.,TRBJ2-7,CSASAASGNLYEQYF,TGCAGTGCTAGTGCGGCTAGCGGGAACCTCTACGAGCAGTACTTC
.,TRBV6-5,.,TRBJ1-1,CASSYGGGTEAFF,TGTGCCAGCAGTTACGGGGGGGGCACTGAAGCTTTCTTT
.,TRBV24-1,.,TRBJ1-4,CATSDSLPGEGEKLFF,TGTGCCACCAGTGATTCTCTTCCAGGGGAGGGAGAAAAACTGTTTTTT
TRBD2,TRBV11-3,.,TRBJ2-3,CARGTSASTDTQYF,TGTGCCAGGGGGACTAGCGCTAGCACAGATACGCAGTATTTT
.,TRBV3-1/TRBV3-2,few,TRBJ2-7,CASSQAWRQSSYEQYF,TGTGCCAGCAGCCAAGCTTGGCGGCAGAGCTCCTACGAGCAGTACTTC
TRBD2,TRBV5-4,.,TRBJ2-7,CASSAGTSVSYEQYF,TGTGCCAGCAGCGCCGGGACTAGCGTTTCCTACGAGCAGTACTTC
TRBD1,TRBV19,.,TRBJ2-7,CASSIQGAGYEQYF,TGTGCCAGTAGTATCCAGGGGGCGGGTTACGAGCAGTACTTC
TRBD2,TRBV28,.,TRBJ2-5,CASSSSGTAKETQYF,TGTGCCAGCAGTTCTAGCGGGACCGCAAAAGAGACCCAGTACTTC
.,TRBV21-1,.,TRBJ1-4,CASSKGPGDVEKLFF,TGTGCCAGCAGCAAAGGTCCAGGGGACGTTGAAAAACTGTTTTTT
.,TRBV27,.,TRBJ1-4,CASTRRLRATNEKLFF,TGTGCCAGCACCAGGAGATTGAGGGCTACTAATGAAAAACTGTTTTTT
.,TRBV7-2,.,TRBJ1-1,CASSESTGWVEAFF,TGTGCCAGCAGCGAAAGCACAGGGTGGGTTGAAGCTTTCTTT